Following are 14 T cell receptor beta chains from one sample sequenced in a study of blood T cell repertoires in COVID-19. The table came from immunoSEQ multiplex PCR; TCRdb's copy has only in-frame clones and leaves some out. The sample consists of some 150,000 clones, around 87% of them appearing once. The sample consisted of peripheral blood. The receptor source for this set is a man in his fifties or sixties with active COVID-19.

V gene TRBV6-6 combines with J gene TRBJ1-4, with 9 bases matching TRBD1. The CDR3 is made up of 14 amino acids. Germline CDR1 and CDR2: MNHNY and SVGAGI (reference sequence). The ends lost 5 bases at V and 8 bases at J; junction bases unmatched: 6. The DNA for the CDR3 is TGTGCCAGCAGTCTACAGGGGGCTGGGGAAAAACTGTTTTTT. Its protein is CASSLQGAGEKLFF.

For the CDR3, the DNA is TGTGCCAGCAGTTACGGGGGCAGGGATGCCGACGAGCAGTACTTC. Translated: CASSYGGRDADEQYF. This sequence joins TRBV6-6 and TRBJ2-7, with a tentative D call TRBD1 (6 bases). The ends were cut back, 2 bases at V and 5 bases at J, with 16 bases in the middle. Germline-derived CDR1 and CDR2 are MNHNY and SVGAGI (reference sequence). The CDR3 length is 15 residues.

This clone was observed a single time. The rearrangement uses TRBV9 and TRBJ1-2, with D perhaps TRBD1 (5 bases). Looked up from germline, CDR1 is SGDLS and CDR2 is YYNGEE. Trimming took 0 bases from V and 6 from J, leaving 9 bases between them. This CDR3 has 13 residues. In DNA form, the CDR3 reads TGTGCCAGCAGCGTAGAGGGCAGGGATGGCTACACCTTC. Protein sequence: CASSVEGRDGYTF.

The chain uses TRBV18 and TRBJ2-3, with 11 bases matching TRBD2. CDR3 length: 15 amino acids. With 6 bases clipped from V and 1 base from J, the junction kept 3 bases outside the gene matches. In germline, CDR1 is KGHSH, CDR2 LQKENI. The CDR3 is CASSTSGGGTDTQYF. In DNA form, the CDR3 reads TGTGCCAGCTCTACTAGCGGGGGTGGCACAGATACGCAGTATTTT.

The chain uses TRBV7-9 and TRBJ1-2; maybe TRBD1 (6 bases). The germline V gene encodes CDR1 SEHNR and CDR2 FQNEAQ (reference sequence). This CDR3 region has 16 residues. V was cut by 7 bases and J by 5 bases, with 23 bases left in between. DNA for the CDR3: TGTGCCAGCACCCGAGGGCGGGGGGCTGAGGGATATGGCTACACCTTC. Translating gives CASTRGRGAEGYGYTF.

This clone was counted only a few times. The V gene is TRBV30, the J gene TRBJ1-1, with TRBD1 matching 9 bases. The ends lost 4 bases at V and 3 bases at J; junction bases unmatched: 3. CDR1 and CDR2 from the germline V gene are GTSNPN and SVGIG (reference sequence). The CDR3 is 13 residues long. This CDR3 reads CAWMRDRDTEAFF. The CDR3 nucleotides read TGTGCCTGGATGAGGGACAGGGACACTGAAGCTTTCTTT.

The J gene is TRBJ1-4, the V gene TRBV3-1 (or the pseudogene TRBV3-2), with TRBD1 as a possible D gene (6 bases). Trimming stripped 3 bases from V and 4 bases from J, with 18 bases between. Germline values: CDR1 LGHDT, CDR2 YNNKEL (reference sequence). This CDR3 has 17 residues. The CDR3 is CASSQVTGYHDNEKLFF. CDR3 bases: TGTGCCAGCAGCCAGGTTACAGGGTATCACGATAATGAAAAACTGTTTTTT.

V usage is TRBV28 and J usage is TRBJ1-2, with D perhaps TRBD1 (5 bases). CDR1 and CDR2 (germline): MDHEN, SYDVKM. CDR3 length equals 15 residues. The V gene lost 5 bases and the J gene lost 6 bases, with 19 bases spanning the gap. The CDR3 region is CASSPSGAGRDGYTF. The CDR3 bases are TGTGCCAGCAGTCCAAGCGGGGCAGGGAGGGATGGCTACACCTTC.

This clone was observed a handful of times. The gene calls are TRBV6-5 and TRBJ2-5, with a possible D match to TRBD2 (5 bases). Between the trimmed V and J ends, which lost 0 bases and 6 bases, there was a span of 11 bases. Germline V gene data show CDR1 as MNHEY and CDR2 as SVGAGI. The CDR3 totals 14 residues. The CDR3 reads CASSYSPAAKTQYF. The CDR3 nucleotides read TGTGCCAGCAGTTACTCGCCAGCGGCGAAGACCCAGTACTTC.

The J gene is TRBJ1-4, the V gene TRBV4-2, with TRBD1 identical over 9 bases. The ends lost 1 base at V and 8 bases at J; junction bases unmatched: 5. Germline values: CDR1 LGHNA, CDR2 YNFKEQ. CDR3 length: 15 amino acids. The CDR3 region has the DNA TGTGCCAGCAGCCAAGTGGGACAGGGAGGGGAAAAACTGTTTTTT. This encodes CASSQVGQGGEKLFF.

The gene calls are TRBV9 and TRBJ1-4; the D is unclear. Trimming cost V 5 bases and J 5 bases, with 16 bases left between them. This CDR3 contains 15 residues. Germline V gene lookup returns CDR1 SGDLS and CDR2 YYNGEE. In DNA, the CDR3 is TGTGCCAGCAGTGGAGCTCATAGAGGGAATGAAAAACTGTTTTTT. As protein: CASSGAHRGNEKLFF.

The genes are TRBV6-4 and TRBJ1-6; the D gene is possibly TRBD1 (5 bases). The CDR3 sequence is 15 residues long. Germline assignment: CDR1 MRHNA and CDR2 SNTAGT. The germline V and J ends were trimmed by 3 bases and 9 bases, with 15 bases remaining between them. The CDR3 DNA reads as TGTGCCAGCAGTGAATCAGGGATCGGGCGTTCACCCCTCCACTTT. The encoded protein is CASSESGIGRSPLHF.

The rearrangement joins TRBV19 to TRBJ1-3; D gene uncertain. The V end lost 5 bases, the J end lost 4 bases, and 6 bases lay between the germline ends. The CDR3 is 12 residues long. The germline V gene encodes CDR1 LNHDA and CDR2 SQIVND (reference sequence). CDR3 in DNA: TGTGCCAGTAGTCTCCGGGGAAACACCATATATTTT. Translated, it gives CASSLRGNTIYF.

V is TRBV11-2 and J is TRBJ2-7; 7 nucleotides agree with TRBD1. Looked up from germline, CDR1 is SGHAT and CDR2 is FQNNGV. This CDR3 spans 14 amino acids. V shed 5 bases and J 0 bases; nucleotides not matched to a gene: 4. The CDR3 loop is CASSLWTGSYEQYF. CDR3 sequence (DNA): TGTGCCAGCAGCCTTTGGACAGGCTCCTACGAGCAGTACTTC.